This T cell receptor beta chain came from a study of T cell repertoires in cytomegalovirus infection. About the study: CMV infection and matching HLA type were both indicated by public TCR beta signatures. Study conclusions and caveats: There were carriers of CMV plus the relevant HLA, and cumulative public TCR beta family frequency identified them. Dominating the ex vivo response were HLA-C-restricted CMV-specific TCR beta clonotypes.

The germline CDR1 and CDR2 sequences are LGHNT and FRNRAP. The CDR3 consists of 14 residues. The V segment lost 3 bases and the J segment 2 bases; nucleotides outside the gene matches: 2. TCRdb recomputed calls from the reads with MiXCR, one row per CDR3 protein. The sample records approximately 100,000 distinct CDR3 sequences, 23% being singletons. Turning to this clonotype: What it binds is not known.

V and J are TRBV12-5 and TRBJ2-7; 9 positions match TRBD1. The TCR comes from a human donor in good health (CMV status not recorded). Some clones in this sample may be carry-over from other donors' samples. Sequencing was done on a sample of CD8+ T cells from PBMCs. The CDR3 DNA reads TGTGCTAGTGGTTTCCGGGACAGGGCCTACGAGCAGTACTTC. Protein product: CASGFRDRAYEQYF.